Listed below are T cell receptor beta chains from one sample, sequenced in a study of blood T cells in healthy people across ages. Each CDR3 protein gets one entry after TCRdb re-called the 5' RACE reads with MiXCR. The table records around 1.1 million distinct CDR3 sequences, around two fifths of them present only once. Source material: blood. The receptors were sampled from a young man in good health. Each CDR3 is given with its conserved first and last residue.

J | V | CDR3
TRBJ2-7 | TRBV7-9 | CASSLEAVSEQYF
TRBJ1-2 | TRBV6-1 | CASSESGQGAANYGYTF
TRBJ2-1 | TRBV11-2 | CASSWVEGPPLYNEQFF
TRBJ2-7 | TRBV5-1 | CASNTGSTYEQYF
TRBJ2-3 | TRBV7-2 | CASSSSWSGSGTDTQYF
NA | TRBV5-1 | CASSFNPEGAKSIQYF
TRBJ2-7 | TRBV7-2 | CASSQTSGSSYEQYF
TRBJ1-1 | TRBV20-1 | CSADAENTEVFF
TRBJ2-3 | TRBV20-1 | CSAPLAGSTDTQYF
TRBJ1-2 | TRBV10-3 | CAITDPRGYGYTF
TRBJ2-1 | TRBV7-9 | CASSWTGDPSTNEQFF
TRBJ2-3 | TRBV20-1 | CSKIRGNTDTQYF
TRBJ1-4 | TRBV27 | CASRGIQGVREKLFF
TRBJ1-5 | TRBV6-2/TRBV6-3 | CASTAAGRVSNQPQHF
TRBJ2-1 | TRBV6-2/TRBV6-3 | CASSAFGAGGENEQFF
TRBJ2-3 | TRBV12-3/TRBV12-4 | CASIPGGGADTQYF
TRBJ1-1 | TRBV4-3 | CASSQDPDRPNTEAFF
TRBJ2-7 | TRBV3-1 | CASSQEASAYEQYF
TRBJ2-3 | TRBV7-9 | CASSQQGGRADTQYF
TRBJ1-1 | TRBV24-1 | CATSDFLNTEAFF
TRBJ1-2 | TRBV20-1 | CSARVPTASYGYTF